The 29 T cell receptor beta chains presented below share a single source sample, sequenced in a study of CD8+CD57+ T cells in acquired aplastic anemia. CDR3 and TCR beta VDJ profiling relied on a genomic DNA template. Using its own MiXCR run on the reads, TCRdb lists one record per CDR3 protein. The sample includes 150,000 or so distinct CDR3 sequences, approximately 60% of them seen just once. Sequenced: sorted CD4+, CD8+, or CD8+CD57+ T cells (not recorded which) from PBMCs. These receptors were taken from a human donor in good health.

The CDR3 reads CSARGGTGNYEQYF. The CDR3 nucleotides are TGCAGTGCTAGAGGGGGGACAGGGAACTACGAGCAGTACTTC. V usage is TRBV20-1 and J usage is TRBJ2-7, with 9 positions matching TRBD1. The CDR3 runs to 14 residues. CDR1 is DFQATT and CDR2 is SNEGSKA in the germline V gene (reference sequence). Losses at the gene ends were 1 base for V and 3 bases for J; bases not matched to a gene: 4.

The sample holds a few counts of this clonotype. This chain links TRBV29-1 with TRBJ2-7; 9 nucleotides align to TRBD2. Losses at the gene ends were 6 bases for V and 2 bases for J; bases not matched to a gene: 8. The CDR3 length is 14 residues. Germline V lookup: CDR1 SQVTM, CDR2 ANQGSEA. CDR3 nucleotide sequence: TGCAGCGTGACCGGGACTAGCTTCCCCTACGAGCAGTACTTC. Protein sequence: CSVTGTSFPYEQYF.

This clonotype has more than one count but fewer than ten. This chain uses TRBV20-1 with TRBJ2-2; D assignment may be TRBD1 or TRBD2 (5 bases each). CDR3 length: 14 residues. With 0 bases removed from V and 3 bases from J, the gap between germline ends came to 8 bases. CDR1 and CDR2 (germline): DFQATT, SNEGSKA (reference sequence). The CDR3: CSAREGVDTGELFF. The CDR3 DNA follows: TGCAGTGCTAGAGAGGGGGTCGACACCGGGGAGCTGTTTTTT.

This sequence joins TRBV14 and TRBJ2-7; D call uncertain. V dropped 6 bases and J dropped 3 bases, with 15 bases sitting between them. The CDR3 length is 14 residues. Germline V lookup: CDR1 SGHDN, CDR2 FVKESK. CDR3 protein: CASSDRAGFYEQYF. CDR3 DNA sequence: TGTGCCAGCAGTGACCGAGCCGGGTTCTACGAGCAGTACTTC.

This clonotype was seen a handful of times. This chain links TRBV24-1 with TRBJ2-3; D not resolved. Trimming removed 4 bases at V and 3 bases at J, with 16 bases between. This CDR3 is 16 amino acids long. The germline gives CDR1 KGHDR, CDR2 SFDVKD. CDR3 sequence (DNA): TGTGCCACCAGTGACACCTATGAAAGTGGGACAGATACGCAGTATTTT. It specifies CATSDTYESGTDTQYF.

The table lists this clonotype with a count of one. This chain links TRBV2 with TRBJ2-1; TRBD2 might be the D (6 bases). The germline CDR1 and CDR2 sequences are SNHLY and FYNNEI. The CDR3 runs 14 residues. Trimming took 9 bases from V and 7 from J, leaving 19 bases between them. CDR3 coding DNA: TGTGCCAGTGGTGGCGGGGCGTCGATTAATGAGCAGTTCTTC. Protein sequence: CASGGGASINEQFF. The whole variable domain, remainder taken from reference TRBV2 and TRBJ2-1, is EPEVTQTPSHQVTQMGQEVILRCVPISNHLYFYWYRQILGQKVEFLVSFYNNEISEKSEIFDDQFSVERPDGSNFTLKIRSTKLEDSAMYFCASGGGASINEQFFGPGTRLTVL.

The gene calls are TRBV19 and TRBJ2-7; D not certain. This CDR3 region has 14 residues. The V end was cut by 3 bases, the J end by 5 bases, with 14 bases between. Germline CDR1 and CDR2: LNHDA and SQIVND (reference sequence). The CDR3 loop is CASSMARKFDEQYF. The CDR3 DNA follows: TGTGCCAGTAGTATGGCGCGGAAATTCGACGAGCAGTACTTC.

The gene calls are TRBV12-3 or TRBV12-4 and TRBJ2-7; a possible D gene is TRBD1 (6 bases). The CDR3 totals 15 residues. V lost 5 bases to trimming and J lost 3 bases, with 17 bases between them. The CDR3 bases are TGTGCCAGCAGTGCTGACAGGAACCCCTTCTACGAGCAGTACTTC. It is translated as CASSADRNPFYEQYF.

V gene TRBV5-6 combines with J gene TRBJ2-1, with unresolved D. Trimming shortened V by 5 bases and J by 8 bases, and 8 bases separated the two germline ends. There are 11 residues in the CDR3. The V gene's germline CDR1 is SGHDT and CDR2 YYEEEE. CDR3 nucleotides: TGTGCCAGCAGTCCCATAGATGAGCAGTTCTTC. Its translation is CASSPIDEQFF. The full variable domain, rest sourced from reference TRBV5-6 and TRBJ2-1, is DAGVTQSPTHLIKTRGQQVTLRCSPKSGHDTVSWYQQALGQGPQFIFQYYEEEERQRGNFPDRFSGHQFPNYSSELNVNALLLGDSALYLCASSPIDEQFFGPGTRLTVL.

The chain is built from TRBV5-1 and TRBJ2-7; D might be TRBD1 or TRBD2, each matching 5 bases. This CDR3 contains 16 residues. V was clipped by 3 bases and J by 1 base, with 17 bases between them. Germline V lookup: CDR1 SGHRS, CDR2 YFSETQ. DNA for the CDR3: TGCGCCAGCAGCTCTCCCGACGGGGCCGGATCCTACGAGCAGTACTTC. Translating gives CASSSPDGAGSYEQYF.

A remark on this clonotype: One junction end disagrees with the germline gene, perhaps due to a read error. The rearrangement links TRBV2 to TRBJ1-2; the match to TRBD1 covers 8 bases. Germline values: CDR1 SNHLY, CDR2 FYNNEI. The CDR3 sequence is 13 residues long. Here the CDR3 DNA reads TGTGCCAGCAGTAGGGACAGGACCCAAGTTGTAACCTTT. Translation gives CASSRDRTQVVTF.

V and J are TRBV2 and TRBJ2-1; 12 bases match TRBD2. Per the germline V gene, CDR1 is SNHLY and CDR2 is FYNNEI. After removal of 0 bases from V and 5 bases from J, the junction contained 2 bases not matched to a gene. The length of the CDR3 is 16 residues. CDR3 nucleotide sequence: TGTGCCAGCAGTGAAGCGGGACTAGCGGGCCACAATGAGCAGTTCTTC. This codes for CASSEAGLAGHNEQFF.

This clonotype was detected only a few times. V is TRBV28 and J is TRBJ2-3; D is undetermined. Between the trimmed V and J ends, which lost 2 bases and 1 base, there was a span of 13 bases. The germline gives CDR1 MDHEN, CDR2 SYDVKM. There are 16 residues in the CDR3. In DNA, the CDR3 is TGTGCCAGCAGTTTAACATGGGGTTCCCGCACAGATACGCAGTATTTT. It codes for CASSLTWGSRTDTQYF.

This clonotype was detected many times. The CDR3 DNA reads TGTGCCAGCAGCCCAGAGGGGACCTATGGCTACACCTTC. Its translation is CASSPEGTYGYTF. J is TRBJ1-2 and V is TRBV14, with D perhaps TRBD1 (5 bases). The germline V gene encodes CDR1 SGHDN and CDR2 FVKESK. This CDR3 has 13 residues. Trimming removed 4 bases from V and 4 bases from J, with 10 bases in between.

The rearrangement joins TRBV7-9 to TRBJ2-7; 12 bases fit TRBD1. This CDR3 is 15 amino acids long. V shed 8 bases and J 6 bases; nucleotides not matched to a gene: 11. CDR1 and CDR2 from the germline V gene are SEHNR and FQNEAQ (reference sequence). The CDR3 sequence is CASQPGQGAFSEQYF. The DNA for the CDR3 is TGTGCCAGCCAACCGGGACAGGGGGCCTTTAGCGAGCAGTACTTC. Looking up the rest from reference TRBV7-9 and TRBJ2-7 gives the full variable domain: DTGVSQNPRHKITKRGQNVTFRCDPISEHNRLYWYRQTLGQGPEFLTYFQNEAQLEKSRLLSDRFSAERPKGSFSTLEIQRTEQGDSAMYLCASQPGQGAFSEQYFGPGTRLTVT.

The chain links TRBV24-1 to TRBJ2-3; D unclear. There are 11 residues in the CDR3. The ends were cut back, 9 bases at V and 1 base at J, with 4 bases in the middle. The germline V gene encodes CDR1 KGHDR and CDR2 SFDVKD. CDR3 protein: CATGGTDTQYF. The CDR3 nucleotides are TGTGCCACCGGGGGCACAGATACGCAGTATTTT.

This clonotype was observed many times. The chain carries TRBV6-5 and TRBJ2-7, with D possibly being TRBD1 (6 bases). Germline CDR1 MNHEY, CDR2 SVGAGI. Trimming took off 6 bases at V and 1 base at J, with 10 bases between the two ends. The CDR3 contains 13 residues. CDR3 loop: CASRYRESYEQYF. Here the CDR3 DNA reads TGTGCCAGCAGATACAGGGAGTCCTACGAGCAGTACTTC.

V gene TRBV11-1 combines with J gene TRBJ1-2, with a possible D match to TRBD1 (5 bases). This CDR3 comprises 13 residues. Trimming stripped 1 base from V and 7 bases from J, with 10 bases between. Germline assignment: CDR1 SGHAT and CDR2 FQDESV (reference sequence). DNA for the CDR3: TGTGCCAGCAGCTTAGACAACGGGGGTGGCTACACCTTC. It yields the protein CASSLDNGGGYTF.

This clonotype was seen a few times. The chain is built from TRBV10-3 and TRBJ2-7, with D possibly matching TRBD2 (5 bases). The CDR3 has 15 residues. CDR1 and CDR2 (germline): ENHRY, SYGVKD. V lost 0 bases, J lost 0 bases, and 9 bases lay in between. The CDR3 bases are TGTGCCATCAGTGAGTCGACCGGACTCTCCTACGAGCAGTACTTC. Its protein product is CAISESTGLSYEQYF.

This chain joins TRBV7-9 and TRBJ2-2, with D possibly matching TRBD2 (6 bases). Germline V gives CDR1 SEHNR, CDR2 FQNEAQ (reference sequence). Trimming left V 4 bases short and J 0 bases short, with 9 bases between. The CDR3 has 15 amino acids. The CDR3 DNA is TGTGCCAGCAGCTCCGGGACTGCGAACACCGGGGAGCTGTTTTTT. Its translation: CASSSGTANTGELFF.

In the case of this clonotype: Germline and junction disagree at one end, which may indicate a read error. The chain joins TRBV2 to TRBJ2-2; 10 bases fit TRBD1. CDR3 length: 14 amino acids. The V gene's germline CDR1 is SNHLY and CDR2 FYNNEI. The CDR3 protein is CASRGTGVTGELFF. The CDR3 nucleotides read TGTGCCAGCAGGGGGACAGGGGTCACCGGGGAGCTGTTCTTT.

The DNA of the CDR3 is TGCAGTGCCTGGAGGGCAGCCGAGCAGTACTTC. This codes for CSAWRAAEQYF. The gene calls are TRBV20-1 and TRBJ2-7; D is perhaps TRBD2 (6 bases). This CDR3 comprises 11 residues. Germline V gene lookup returns CDR1 DFQATT and CDR2 SNEGSKA (reference sequence). The V and J ends lost 6 bases and 6 bases respectively, with 12 bases between them.

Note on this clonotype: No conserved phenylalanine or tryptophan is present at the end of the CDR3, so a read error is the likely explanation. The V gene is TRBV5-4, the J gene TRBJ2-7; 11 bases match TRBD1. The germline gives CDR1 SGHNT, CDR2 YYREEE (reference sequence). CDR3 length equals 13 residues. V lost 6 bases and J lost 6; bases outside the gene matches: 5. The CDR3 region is CASTWGQGGEQYC. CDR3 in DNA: TGTGCCAGCACGTGGGGACAGGGGGGCGAGCAGTACTGC.

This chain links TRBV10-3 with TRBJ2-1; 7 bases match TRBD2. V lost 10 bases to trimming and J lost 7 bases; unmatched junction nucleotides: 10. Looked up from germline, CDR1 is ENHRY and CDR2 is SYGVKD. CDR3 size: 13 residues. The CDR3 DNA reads TGTGCCAGCACCAGCGGGATCAGGAATGAGCAGTTCTTC. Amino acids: CASTSGIRNEQFF.

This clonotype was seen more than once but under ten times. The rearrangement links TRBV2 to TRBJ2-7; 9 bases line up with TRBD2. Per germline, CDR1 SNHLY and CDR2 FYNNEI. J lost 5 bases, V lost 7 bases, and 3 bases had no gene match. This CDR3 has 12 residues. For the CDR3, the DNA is TGTGCCAGCAAGCGGACTAGCGACGAGCAGTACTTC. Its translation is CASKRTSDEQYF.

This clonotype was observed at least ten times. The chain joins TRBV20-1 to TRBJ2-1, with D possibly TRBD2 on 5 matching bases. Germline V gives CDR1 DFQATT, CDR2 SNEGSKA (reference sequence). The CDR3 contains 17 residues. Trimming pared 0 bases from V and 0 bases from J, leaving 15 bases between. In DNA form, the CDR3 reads TGCAGTGCTAGAGATATAGAGGGAGCGATCTCCTACAATGAGCAGTTCTTC. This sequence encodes CSARDIEGAISYNEQFF.

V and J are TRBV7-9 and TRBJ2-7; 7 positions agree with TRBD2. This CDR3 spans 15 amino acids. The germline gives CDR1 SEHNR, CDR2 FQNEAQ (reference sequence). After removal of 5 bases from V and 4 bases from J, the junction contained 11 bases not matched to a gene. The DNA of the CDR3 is TGTGCCAGCAGCCTTCAGGACTGGGGAGGGTACGAGCAGTACTTC. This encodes CASSLQDWGGYEQYF. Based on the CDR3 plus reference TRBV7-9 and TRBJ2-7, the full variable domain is DTGVSQNPRHKITKRGQNVTFRCDPISEHNRLYWYRQTLGQGPEFLTYFQNEAQLEKSRLLSDRFSAERPKGSFSTLEIQRTEQGDSAMYLCASSLQDWGGYEQYFGPGTRLTVT.

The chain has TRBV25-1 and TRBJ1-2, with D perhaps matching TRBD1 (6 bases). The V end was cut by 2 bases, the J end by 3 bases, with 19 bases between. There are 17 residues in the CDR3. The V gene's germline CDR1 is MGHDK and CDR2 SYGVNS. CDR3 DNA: TGTGCCAGCAGTGAACGGGTTGGGTGGACAGACCACTATGGCTACACCTTC. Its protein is CASSERVGWTDHYGYTF.

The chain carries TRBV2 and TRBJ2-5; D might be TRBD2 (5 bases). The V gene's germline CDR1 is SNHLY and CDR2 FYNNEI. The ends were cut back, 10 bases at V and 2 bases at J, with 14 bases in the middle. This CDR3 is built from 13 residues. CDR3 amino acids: CATNSEGQETQYF. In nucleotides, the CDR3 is TGTGCCACCAACTCAGAGGGACAAGAGACCCAGTACTTC.